Below, 3 T cell receptor beta chains from the same sample are listed, as sequenced in a study of blood T cell repertoires in COVID-19. Here immunoSEQ multiplex PCR was the method, and the copy in TCRdb shows in-frame clones only, minus some. The top ten clones hold 16% of a sample with 15,000 to 20,000 clones, around 77% of them seen once. Sequencing input: peripheral blood. The receptors stem from a man between 70 and 80 years old with COVID-19, enrolled during active disease.

This clone was recorded only once. The DNA of the CDR3 is TGTGCCAGCCCCCGCACGGGATACTACTACAATGAGCAGTTCTTC. Residues: CASPRTGYYYNEQFF. V and J are TRBV9 and TRBJ2-1, with D perhaps TRBD2 (5 bases). The CDR3 spans 15 residues. Trimming left V 7 bases short and J 3 bases short, with 17 bases between. Germline V gives CDR1 SGDLS, CDR2 YYNGEE.

The J gene is TRBJ2-1, the V gene TRBV5-1, with 9 nucleotides matching TRBD1. Trimming took 7 bases from V and 2 from J; bases not matched to a gene: 7. Germline V CDR1 and CDR2: SGHRS, YFSETQ. This CDR3 spans 15 amino acids. CDR3 loop: CASGPGTGPYNEQFF. The CDR3 nucleotides are TGCGCCAGCGGTCCCGGGACAGGGCCCTACAATGAGCAGTTCTTC.

The chain employs TRBV19 and TRBJ2-3; no clear D. The CDR3 is made up of 14 amino acids. Per the germline V gene, CDR1 is LNHDA and CDR2 is SQIVND (reference sequence). Between the trimmed V and J ends, which lost 4 bases and 1 base, there was a span of 9 bases. The CDR3 coding sequence is TGTGCCAGTAGTAACTATTTCGGCACAGATACGCAGTATTTT. Residues: CASSNYFGTDTQYF.